This entry describes one TCR beta chain. Using immunoSEQ multiplex PCR, the repertoire was profiled, and TCRdb retains in-frame clones only, with some absent. Of 150,000 to 200,000 clones in the sample, roughly 78% were seen once. This entry belongs to a study of blood T cell repertoires in COVID-19. On the study more broadly: Samples representing acute and convalescent COVID-19 were sourced from the United States, Italy and Spain. PBMCs, B-cell-depleted T cells, or T cells provided the cDNA or gDNA that made up the material.

The sequenced sample consisted of peripheral blood. The TCR sequence derives from a woman older than 75 with active or convalescent COVID-19.

CDR3 in DNA: TGTGCCACCAGCAAACTCCCACAGGGGGTTTCTAATTCACCCCTCCACTTT. Its protein is CATSKLPQGVSNSPLHF. This rearrangement joins TRBV15 to TRBJ1-6, with 8 bases matching TRBD1. Germline loops: CDR1 LNHNV, CDR2 YYDKDF (reference sequence). The J segment lost 6 bases and the V segment lost 4 bases, leaving 11 bases of the junction unmatched. The length of the CDR3 is 17 residues. The variable domain in full, with the rest retrieved from reference TRBV15 and TRBJ1-6, is DAMVIQNPRYQVTQFGKPVTLSCSQTLNHNVMYWYQQKSSQAPKLLFHYYDKDFNNEADTPDNFQSRRPNTSFCFLDIRSPGLGDTAMYLCATSKLPQGVSNSPLHFGNGTRLTVT.